Shown below are 17 T cell receptor beta chains from a single sample sequenced in a study of blood T cell repertoires in COVID-19. Data came from immunoSEQ multiplex PCR; TCRdb stores just in-frame clones and leaves some out. The data show nearly 250,000 clones, approximately 86% seen once. Material: peripheral blood. The receptors stem from an older woman who had recovered from COVID-19.

This clone appeared once. The rearrangement uses TRBV5-5 and TRBJ2-3, with TRBD2 identical over 11 bases. Germline V gives CDR1 SGHKS, CDR2 YYEKEE (reference sequence). The CDR3 is 16 amino acids. Germline trimming cut 4 bases from V and 2 bases from J; bases unmatched to any gene: 6. The CDR3 sequence is CASSRMTSGATDTQYF. The DNA for the CDR3 is TGTGCCAGCAGCCGGATGACTAGCGGGGCCACAGATACGCAGTATTTT.

The chain recombines TRBV20-1 with TRBJ2-4; D call uncertain. Trimming stripped 3 bases from V and 0 bases from J, with 12 bases between. Germline CDR1 is DFQATT and CDR2 is SNEGSKA (reference sequence). The CDR3 is made up of 15 amino acids. The CDR3 loop reads CSASGLPSAKNIQYF. In nucleotides, the CDR3 is TGCAGTGCTAGTGGGCTGCCTTCAGCCAAAAACATTCAGTACTTC.

The rearrangement joins TRBV12-3 or TRBV12-4 to TRBJ2-3; TRBD2 agrees at 9 bases. V lost 3 bases, J lost 9 bases, and 4 bases stayed unmatched. There are 13 residues in the CDR3. As DNA, the CDR3 is TGTGCCAGCAGTTTTGGCGGGGGGGCGACGCAGTATTTT. This codes for CASSFGGGATQYF.

The J gene is TRBJ2-3, the V gene TRBV11-3, with TRBD1 identical over 9 bases. CDR1 and CDR2 (germline): SGHNT, YENEEA. Unmatched junction bases numbered 13, after V lost 5 bases and J lost 1 base. The CDR3 extends over 18 amino acids. The CDR3 DNA reads as TGTGCCAGCAGCATCCGGACAGGGGCGGCCTCACGCACAGATACGCAGTATTTT. Its protein product is CASSIRTGAASRTDTQYF.

V usage is TRBV28 and J usage is TRBJ1-2, with a possible D match to TRBD1 (6 bases). V lost 6 bases to trimming and J lost 5 bases, with 16 bases between them. The V gene's germline CDR1 is MDHEN and CDR2 SYDVKM. This CDR3 region has 14 residues. The DNA of the CDR3 is TGTGCCAGCAGCTCGGGGGGGGCTAGGTATGGCTACACCTTC. It translates to CASSSGGARYGYTF.

With regard to this clone: A much more abundant neighbour one base away suggests this may be a read error. Other DNA sequences in this specimen translate into the identical CDR3. The CDR3 sequence is CASSLGQNYGYTF. The CDR3 DNA sequence: TGTGCCAGCAGCTTGGGACAGAACTATGGCTACACCTTC. J is TRBJ1-2 and V is TRBV7-9; 7 bases are a match to TRBD1. J was trimmed by 2 bases and V by 3 bases; bases with no gene match: 0. The CDR3 runs 13 residues. Germline V lookup: CDR1 SEHNR, CDR2 FQNEAQ (reference sequence).

This rearrangement joins TRBV7-9 to TRBJ1-1; weak D call: TRBD1 (6 bases). The CDR3 spans 17 residues. Trimming removed 4 bases at V and 5 bases at J, with 23 bases between. Germline V gene data show CDR1 as SEHNR and CDR2 as FQNEAQ (reference sequence). DNA for the CDR3: TGTGCCAGCAGCTCCCCAACTGGGACATCGCTCGTTACTGAAGCTTTCTTT. It translates to CASSSPTGTSLVTEAFF.

The chain's CDR3 is CASSLEWTADTQYF. The CDR3 bases are TGTGCCAGCAGCTTAGAGTGGACAGCAGATACGCAGTATTTT. The chain uses TRBV11-1 and TRBJ2-3; D is possibly TRBD1 (6 bases). Deletions cut 1 base from V and 4 bases from J, with 9 bases between. CDR1 and CDR2 (germline): SGHAT, FQDESV (reference sequence). This CDR3 has 14 amino acids. Filled out from reference TRBV11-1 and TRBJ2-3, the complete variable domain reads EAEVAQSPRYKITEKSQAVAFWCDPISGHATLYWYRQILGQGPELLVQFQDESVVDDSQLPKDRFSAERLKGVDSTLKIQPAELGDSAMYLCASSLEWTADTQYFGPGTRLTVL.

The chain has TRBV27 and TRBJ1-6; 8 nucleotides agree with TRBD1. The CDR3 consists of 22 residues. Unmatched junction bases numbered 18, after V lost 2 bases and J lost 0 bases. Germline-derived CDR1 and CDR2 are MNHEY and SMNVEV (reference sequence). The CDR3 nucleotides are TGTGCCAGCAGTTTAACCGGTAGACAGGGGTCCTTATTGAGCTCCTATAATTCACCCCTCCACTTT. Protein product: CASSLTGRQGSLLSSYNSPLHF.

The rearrangement joins TRBV6-6 to TRBJ1-2; 9 bases match TRBD1. The CDR3 consists of 15 residues. V trimming: 2 bases; J trimming: 6 bases; junction bases outside the gene matches: 7. Per germline, CDR1 MNHNY and CDR2 SVGAGI (reference sequence). The CDR3 region is CASSYVGQGSNGYTF. As DNA, the CDR3 is TGTGCCAGCAGTTACGTGGGACAGGGAAGCAATGGCTACACCTTC.

The chain has TRBV7-2 and TRBJ2-5; unclear D gene. V dropped 3 bases and J dropped 7 bases, with 15 bases sitting between them. The CDR3 extends over 14 amino acids. Per germline, CDR1 SGHTA and CDR2 FQGNSA. Here the CDR3 DNA reads TGTGCCAGCAGCTTTTCCCTAGACCGCTGGACCCAGTACTTC. Amino acids: CASSFSLDRWTQYF.

The gene calls are TRBV2 and TRBJ1-1; the D is unclear. Germline CDR1 reads SNHLY; CDR2 reads FYNNEI. Trimming removed 4 bases at V and 1 base at J, with 13 bases between. The CDR3 loop spans 15 amino acids. CDR3 DNA: TGTGCCAGCAGTGTTGGTGGGTCGGGGAACACTGAAGCTTTCTTT. The encoded protein is CASSVGGSGNTEAFF.

V usage is TRBV6-5 and J usage is TRBJ1-1; 11 bases align to TRBD1. The trim removed 10 bases at V and 6 bases at J, leaving 10 bases unmatched. Per germline, CDR1 MNHEY and CDR2 SVGAGI. CDR3 length: 14 residues. The CDR3 DNA follows: TGTGCCACCTTCAGCCGGGACAGGGGGTCTGAAGCTTTCTTT. Translated, it gives CATFSRDRGSEAFF.

This chain links TRBV7-2 with TRBJ2-5; TRBD1 might be the D (5 bases). This CDR3 has 16 residues. V gave up 4 bases and J gave up 5 bases, with 20 bases separating them. The germline V gene has CDR1 SGHTA and CDR2 FQGNSA. The CDR3 coding sequence is TGTGCCAGCAGCTACCCCAGGCAGGGCTATAGGGAGACCCAGTACTTC. Amino acid sequence: CASSYPRQGYRETQYF.

The V call is TRBV19, the J call TRBJ1-1; a weak D match, TRBD1 (5 bases). With 5 bases removed from V and 11 bases from J, the gap between germline ends came to 24 bases. Germline CDR1 and CDR2: LNHDA and SQIVND (reference sequence). This CDR3 region has 15 residues. The CDR3 DNA follows: TGTGCCAGTAGTCCGTTTTCGGCAGGGATTTTTGGGGCTTTCTTT. Its protein product is CASSPFSAGIFGAFF.

The rearrangement joins TRBV9 to TRBJ2-3; the match to TRBD2 covers 8 bases. The CDR3 extends over 16 amino acids. V lost 3 bases and J lost 8; bases outside the gene matches: 14. Looked up from germline, CDR1 is SGDLS and CDR2 is YYNGEE. Here the CDR3 DNA reads TGTGCCAGCAGCGCGCTCACCGGGGGGGCCGGAGGTACGCAGTATTTT. This encodes CASSALTGGAGGTQYF.

This clone was detected only once. The rearrangement links TRBV7-2 to TRBJ2-2; 9 bases line up with TRBD1. This CDR3 comprises 15 residues. Germline V gene data show CDR1 as SGHTA and CDR2 as FQGNSA. Unmatched junction bases numbered 7, after V lost 4 bases and J lost 7 bases. The CDR3 nucleotides read TGTGCCAGCAGCTCCTCGGGACAGGGCTACGGGGAGCTGTTTTTT. It translates to CASSSSGQGYGELFF.